These 32 T cell receptor beta chains share one sample of origin, sequenced in a study of regulatory T cells in long-lasting Graves disease. Time point given: newly diagnosed GD, antithyroid drugs for less than 3 months. Construction of the TCR library relied on RNA isolated from PBMCs. Building of the TCR beta libraries involved iRepertoire HTBI primers and Arm-PCR of CDR3 regions. Each CDR3 protein is one row after TCRdb ran MiXCR on the multiplex PCR reads. The sample lists 400,000 to 650,000 distinct CDR3 sequences; about 16% were seen once. Separately, the same data were catalogued under a study of T cells in Graves' hyperthyroidism and ophthalmopathy.

The sequenced sample was peripheral blood mononuclear cells (PBMCs), obtained at new diagnosis, from a patient treated with antithyroid drugs. The receptor source for this set is a woman aged 35-65 years with Graves disease.

Only a few counts were recorded for this clonotype. This chain connects TRBV19 to TRBJ1-1; D remains ambiguous. Germline V gene data show CDR1 as LNHDA and CDR2 as SQIVND (reference sequence). The length of the CDR3 is 14 residues. Trimming removed 5 bases at V and 0 bases at J, with 10 bases between. The CDR3 DNA follows: TGTGCCAGTAGTGTCGGACTGTTGAACACTGAAGCTTTCTTT. The encoded protein is CASSVGLLNTEAFF. Using reference TRBV19 and TRBJ1-1 for the parts outside the CDR3, the full variable domain is DGGITQSPKYLFRKEGQNVTLSCEQNLNHDAMYWYRQDPGQGLRLIYYSQIVNDFQKGDIAEGYSVSREKKESFPLTVTSAQKNPTAFYLCASSVGLLNTEAFFGQGTRLTVV.

This clonotype showed up many times. V is TRBV2 and J is TRBJ2-1; D is unresolved. The V gene lost 3 bases and the J gene lost 4 bases, with 10 bases spanning the gap. The germline CDR1 and CDR2 sequences are SNHLY and FYNNEI. This CDR3 is built from 14 residues. CDR3 sequence: CASSELAPYNEQFF. DNA for the CDR3: TGTGCCAGCAGTGAGCTGGCCCCATACAATGAGCAGTTCTTC.

This sequence joins TRBV19 and TRBJ2-5; 10 nucleotides agree with TRBD2. V gave up 4 bases and J gave up 5 bases; unmatched junction bases: 7. The CDR3 consists of 15 residues. The germline CDR1 and CDR2 sequences are LNHDA and SQIVND (reference sequence). In nucleotides, the CDR3 is TGTGCCAGTAGTACCTCAGCGGGGGGGCCGGAGACCCAGTACTTC. As protein: CASSTSAGGPETQYF.

In this sample, this clonotype turned up many times. This chain connects TRBV11-3 to TRBJ1-1; D is ambiguous. V was clipped by 3 bases and J by 2 bases, with 13 bases between them. The CDR3 covers 15 residues. Germline-derived CDR1 and CDR2 are SGHNT and YENEEA. CDR3 DNA sequence: TGTGCCAGCAGCTTTGGACCAGAGCTAAACACTGAAGCTTTCTTT. This sequence encodes CASSFGPELNTEAFF.

This clonotype showed up many times. The chain couples TRBV20-1 to TRBJ2-7, with TRBD2 identical over 7 bases. V was clipped by 0 bases and J by 3 bases; unmatched bases: 17. The CDR3 totals 18 residues. Germline values: CDR1 DFQATT, CDR2 SNEGSKA (reference sequence). The CDR3 nucleotides read TGCAGTGCTAGAGATGATAGGGGTTTGGTGGGGAGGGTCTACGAGCAGTACTTC. As protein: CSARDDRGLVGRVYEQYF.

This chain's CDR3 is CASSFRAEDFF. For the CDR3, the DNA is TGTGCCAGCAGTTTCAGGGCCGAGGATTTCTTT. V usage is TRBV12-3 or TRBV12-4 and J usage is TRBJ1-1; D possibly corresponds to TRBD1 (5 bases). This CDR3 is 11 amino acids long. The V end was cut by 3 bases, the J end by 13 bases, with 12 bases between.

This clonotype was detected only a few times. The chain is built from TRBV3-1 and TRBJ2-4, with 7 bases that match TRBD1. This CDR3 contains 16 residues. Germline lookup yields CDR1 LGHDT and CDR2 YNNKEL (reference sequence). V shed 5 bases and J 1 base; nucleotides not matched to a gene: 8. The CDR3 coding sequence is TGTGCCAGCAGCTTGAGAGGGGGCAGCGCCAAAAACATTCAGTACTTC. Translating it yields CASSLRGGSAKNIQYF.

The chain is built from TRBV24-1 and TRBJ2-3; D may be TRBD1 (5 bases). Per the germline V gene, CDR1 is KGHDR and CDR2 is SFDVKD. The germline V and J ends were trimmed by 2 bases and 4 bases, with 12 bases remaining between them. There are 15 residues in the CDR3. The CDR3 reads CATSDSGRGADTQYF. The CDR3 DNA is TGTGCCACCAGTGATTCTGGTAGGGGTGCAGATACGCAGTATTTT.

Remarks on this clonotype: Possible read error: a much larger clone is one base away. The rearrangement links TRBV3-1 to TRBJ1-1; D might be TRBD1 (6 bases). CDR3 length: 14 amino acids. Trimming took off 4 bases at V and 4 bases at J, with 13 bases between the two ends. Germline loops: CDR1 LGHDT, CDR2 YNNKEL (reference sequence). The DNA of the CDR3 is TGTGCCAGCAGCCTCATGAAGGGGGGCACTGAAGCTTTCTTT. It translates to CASSLMKGGTEAFF.

This clonotype has only a few counts. The chain uses TRBV13 and TRBJ2-7, with D perhaps TRBD1 (6 bases). Germline CDR1 reads PRHDT; CDR2 reads FYEKMQ (reference sequence). The CDR3 extends over 16 amino acids. The ends were cut back, 0 bases at V and 2 bases at J, with 14 bases in the middle. The CDR3 nucleotides are TGTGCCAGCAGCTTAGGAGACAGGACCGGCCCCTACGAGCAGTACTTC. It translates to CASSLGDRTGPYEQYF.

This clonotype was seen ten or more times. This chain connects TRBV3-1 to TRBJ1-1; the D is unclear. The germline gives CDR1 LGHDT, CDR2 YNNKEL (reference sequence). Trimming shortened V by 5 bases and J by 2 bases, and 15 bases separated the two germline ends. This CDR3 is built from 15 residues. The CDR3, as DNA: TGTGCCAGCAGCGCCCTCCAGGTTCTTAACACTGAAGCTTTCTTT. Its protein is CASSALQVLNTEAFF.

Details on this clonotype: A much larger clone lies one base from this, so it may be a read error. V and J are TRBV28 and TRBJ2-7, with D maybe TRBD2 (7 bases). The CDR3 extends over 15 amino acids. Germline CDR1 MDHEN, CDR2 SYDVKM. The CDR3 nucleotides read TGTGCCAGCAGAAAAAGGGGGGGAGAGTCCTACGAGCGGTACTTC. Translated, it gives CASRKRGGESYERYF.

This clonotype was recorded at least ten times. The gene calls are TRBV24-1 and TRBJ2-3, with TRBD2 identical over 8 bases. The CDR3 has 15 residues. Per germline, CDR1 KGHDR and CDR2 SFDVKD. V lost 9 bases to trimming and J lost 1 base; unmatched junction nucleotides: 8. CDR3 in amino acids: CATGVEAGGTDTQYF. CDR3 DNA: TGTGCCACCGGTGTAGAAGCGGGGGGCACAGATACGCAGTATTTT.

There are many counts of this clonotype. This chain uses TRBV5-1 with TRBJ2-7; D unresolved. The CDR3 runs to 12 residues. V lost 4 bases to trimming and J lost 5 bases, with 10 bases between them. Germline CDR1 is SGHRS and CDR2 is YFSETQ. Here the CDR3 DNA reads TGCGCCAGCAGCCGTGAGGAACACGAGCAGTACTTC. As protein: CASSREEHEQYF.

The chain uses TRBV6-1 and TRBJ2-5; a weak D match, TRBD1 (5 bases). This CDR3 contains 14 residues. Trimming pared 3 bases from V and 4 bases from J, leaving 12 bases between. Germline values: CDR1 MNHNS, CDR2 SASEGT. The CDR3 nucleotides read TGTGCCAGCAGTGATTTAGGGGCGCGAGAGACCCAGTACTTC. Protein sequence: CASSDLGARETQYF.

This clonotype turned up a few times. The genes are TRBV27 and TRBJ1-2, with D possibly being TRBD1 (5 bases). The CDR3 has 15 residues. Germline lookup yields CDR1 MNHEY and CDR2 SMNVEV (reference sequence). V was clipped by 6 bases and J by 2 bases, with 16 bases between them. Here the CDR3 DNA reads TGTGCCAGCAGCCGGGGGACCATAGGGAACTATGGCTACACCTTC. Translating it yields CASSRGTIGNYGYTF.

This clonotype came up many times. The chain employs TRBV29-1 and TRBJ2-3; 9 nucleotides align to TRBD1. Germline CDR1 SQVTM, CDR2 ANQGSEA. V gave up 1 base and J gave up 2 bases; unmatched junction bases: 4. The CDR3 is 15 amino acids. CDR3: CSVEGTGVITDTQYF. The CDR3 DNA reads as TGCAGCGTTGAAGGGACAGGGGTAATCACAGATACGCAGTATTTT.

V is TRBV18 and J is TRBJ1-6, with D maybe TRBD1 (6 bases). This CDR3 has 16 amino acids. Trimming took off 1 base at V and 5 bases at J, with 12 bases between the two ends. Germline CDR1 and CDR2: KGHSH and LQKENI. The CDR3 DNA reads as TGTGCCAGCTCACCACGGGGGGCAGGTGATAATTCACCCCTCCACTTT. Encoded protein: CASSPRGAGDNSPLHF.

The genes are TRBV20-1 and TRBJ2-1, with TRBD2 matching over 9 bases. The junction had 9 bases not matched to a gene; V was cut back by 0 bases and J by 0 bases. CDR3 length: 18 amino acids. Per the germline V gene, CDR1 is DFQATT and CDR2 is SNEGSKA (reference sequence). The CDR3 reads CSARDIASGVFSYNEQFF. For the CDR3, the DNA is TGCAGTGCTAGAGATATTGCTAGCGGGGTTTTCTCCTACAATGAGCAGTTCTTC.

In its sample, this clonotype was seen many times. The chain uses TRBV6-1 and TRBJ1-2; D remains unclear. This CDR3 has 13 residues. Germline values: CDR1 MNHNS, CDR2 SASEGT. V shed 5 bases and J shed 8 bases, with 15 bases lying between them. CDR3 nucleotide sequence: TGTGCCAGCAGTACCCCCGCGGGCCCAGGCTACACCTTC. Protein: CASSTPAGPGYTF.

The sample holds many counts of this clonotype. The genes are TRBV28 and TRBJ2-7; D ambiguous. The CDR3 consists of 13 residues. Germline lookup yields CDR1 MDHEN and CDR2 SYDVKM. Trimming cost V 6 bases and J 0 bases, with 9 bases left between them. CDR3: CASSVGSSYEQYF. The CDR3 DNA follows: TGTGCCAGCAGCGTCGGCAGCTCCTACGAGCAGTACTTC.

This clonotype has at least ten counts. The rearrangement joins TRBV2 to TRBJ2-1; TRBD1 aligns across 9 bases. The J segment lost 5 bases and the V segment lost 7 bases, leaving 6 bases of the junction unmatched. Germline V lookup: CDR1 SNHLY, CDR2 FYNNEI. The length of the CDR3 is 14 residues. CDR3 in DNA: TGTGCCAGCAAACTACAGGGGGCCCACAATGAGCAGTTCTTC. Amino acid sequence: CASKLQGAHNEQFF.

This clonotype was seen just once. This chain joins TRBV4-1 and TRBJ2-4; a possible D gene is TRBD2 (6 bases). This CDR3 comprises 16 residues. The V end was cut by 1 base, the J end by 3 bases, with 13 bases between. Germline V gene sequence: CDR1 MGHRA, CDR2 YSYEKL. The CDR3 here is CASSQVGRGDKNIQYF. In DNA, the CDR3 is TGCGCCAGCAGCCAAGTAGGGCGGGGCGACAAAAACATTCAGTACTTC.

There are a few counts of this clonotype. J is TRBJ2-6 and V is TRBV4-1, with D possibly called TRBD1 or TRBD2 (6 bases each). The germline CDR1 and CDR2 sequences are MGHRA and YSYEKL. The V end was cut by 4 bases, the J end by 2 bases, with 15 bases between. CDR3 length equals 17 residues. CDR3 protein: CASSPEGGSTGANVLTF. The CDR3 bases are TGCGCCAGCAGCCCCGAGGGGGGTTCCACTGGGGCCAACGTCCTGACTTTC.

A word on this clonotype: A far larger clone is off by one base, so a read error is likely. J is TRBJ2-3 and V is TRBV11-2; the match to TRBD1 covers 7 bases. The assigned J gene may be wrong: the sequence end matches TRBJ2-1 better. Germline CDR1 is SGHAT and CDR2 is FQNNGV. The CDR3 sequence is 14 residues long. The CDR3 sequence is CASSFQGGVGEQFF. The CDR3 nucleotides are TGTGCCAGCAGCTTTCAAGGGGGCGTAGGTGAGCAGTTCTTC.

This clonotype was counted many times. The chain carries TRBV7-8 and TRBJ1-2; TRBD1 matches at 9 bases. This CDR3 comprises 16 residues. Trimming cost V 3 bases and J 3 bases; bases outside gene matches: 8. CDR1 and CDR2 from the germline V gene are SGHVS and FQNEAQ. In nucleotides, the CDR3 is TGTGCCAGCAGCTTTCTGGACAGGGGAGGGGACTATGGCTACACCTTC. Protein product: CASSFLDRGGDYGYTF.

This clonotype was seen at least ten times. The chain has TRBV6-1 and TRBJ2-2; D ambiguous. The CDR3 covers 12 residues. Looked up from germline, CDR1 is MNHNS and CDR2 is SASEGT. The ends were cut back, 3 bases at V and 9 bases at J, with 8 bases in the middle. DNA for the CDR3: TGTGCCAGCAGTGAGGGGAATTGGGAGCTGTTTTTT. Amino acid sequence: CASSEGNWELFF.

In this sample, this clonotype turned up many times. The rearrangement links TRBV7-3 to TRBJ2-3, with 8 positions matching TRBD2. J gave up 4 bases and V 4 bases, and 10 bases lay outside the gene matches. Germline values: CDR1 SGHTA, CDR2 FQGTGA. The length of the CDR3 is 16 residues. The CDR3 reads CASSSRVAGNADTQYF. CDR3 DNA sequence: TGTGCCAGCAGCTCCCGGGTAGCGGGGAACGCAGATACGCAGTATTTT.

Ten or more counts support this clonotype. The chain is built from TRBV2 and TRBJ2-1; D perhaps matches TRBD2 (7 bases). V lost 6 bases, J lost 6 bases, and 15 bases lay in between. This CDR3 comprises 14 residues. The germline CDR1 and CDR2 sequences are SNHLY and FYNNEI. The CDR3 loop is CASRGKGGSNEQFF. The CDR3 bases are TGTGCCAGCAGGGGTAAGGGGGGGAGCAATGAGCAGTTCTTC.

CDR3 amino acids: CASSTPTGSYGYTF. The CDR3 DNA follows: TGTGCCAGTAGTACACCGACAGGGAGCTATGGCTACACCTTC. The chain joins TRBV19 to TRBJ1-2; 7 bases match TRBD1. CDR3 length: 14 amino acids. V lost 4 bases, J lost 4 bases, and 6 bases stayed unmatched. Per germline, CDR1 LNHDA and CDR2 SQIVND (reference sequence).

This clonotype showed up many times. The V call is TRBV2, the J call TRBJ1-1; 9 bases are shared with TRBD1. CDR3 length equals 14 residues. V trimming: 6 bases; J trimming: 3 bases; junction bases outside the gene matches: 5. Germline values: CDR1 SNHLY, CDR2 FYNNEI. CDR3 in DNA: TGTGCCAGCAGACAGGGGGCTGTGCACACTGAAGCTTTCTTT. Its protein product is CASRQGAVHTEAFF.

J is TRBJ1-2 and V is TRBV11-2; 8 bases match TRBD1. Germline CDR1 and CDR2: SGHAT and FQNNGV. The CDR3 consists of 16 residues. The J segment lost 6 bases and the V segment lost 4 bases, leaving 13 bases of the junction unmatched. This CDR3 is CASSWRGPGQEDGYTF. The CDR3 coding sequence is TGTGCCAGCAGCTGGAGGGGTCCGGGACAGGAGGATGGCTACACCTTC.